This is a list of T cell receptor beta chains from one sample in a study of T cells in Graves' hyperthyroidism and ophthalmopathy. TCRdb used MiXCR to reprocess the multiplex PCR reads, holding one entry per CDR3 protein. The data contain around 340,000 distinct CDR3 sequences, over 15% of them singletons. Specimen: blood. The receptors derive from a woman aged 50 to 60 with Graves' hyperthyroidism. The CDR3 runs from the conserved cysteine through the conserved F or W. D genes are given only for firm matches. The listing skips clone size in some rows; elsewhere it reads once, few, many or a size class.

size	J	D	V	CDR3	DNA
.	TRBJ2-4	TRBD1	TRBV20-1	CSARQGVRNIQYF	TGCAGTGCGAGACAGGGGGTGAGAAACATTCAGTACTTC
.	TRBJ2-3	.	TRBV30	CAWSVGDKTDTQYF	TGTGCCTGGAGTGTAGGGGACAAAACAGATACGCAGTATTTT
many	TRBJ2-7	TRBD1	TRBV28	CASSLGTGPGEQYF	TGTGCCAGCAGTTTGGGGACAGGACCCGGCGAGCAGTACTTC
many	TRBJ1-5	TRBD1	TRBV4-1	CASSPQFWDSDDSNQPQHF	TGCGCCAGCAGCCCACAATTTTGGGACAGCGATGATAGCAATCAGCCCCAGCATTTT
few	TRBJ2-1	TRBD2	TRBV29-1	CSVEEGGRAGGDEQFF	TGCAGCGTTGAAGAGGGTGGGAGGGCCGGTGGCGATGAGCAGTTCTTC
.	TRBJ2-1	.	TRBV18	CASSPPVRSSYNEQFF	TGTGCCAGCTCACCACCCGTAAGAAGCTCCTACAATGAGCAGTTCTTC
.	TRBJ1-1	.	TRBV6-1	CASRETGYKTMNTEAFF	TGTGCCAGCAGAGAGACAGGATATAAAACTATGAACACTGAAGCTTTCTTT
.	TRBJ2-1	TRBD2	TRBV2	CASRAGSGVYNEQFF	TGTGCCAGCAGGGCAGGGAGCGGGGTTTACAATGAGCAGTTCTTC
.	TRBJ2-7	TRBD1	TRBV7-2	CASSPGGTGDYEQYF	TGTGCCAGCAGCCCCGGAGGGACAGGAGACTACGAGCAGTACTTC
many	TRBJ1-2	.	TRBV11-2	CASSLGQVNGYTF	TGTGCCAGCAGCTTAGGACAGGTGAATGGCTACACCTTC
many	TRBJ2-4	.	TRBV27	CASSRAGIENIQYF	TGTGCCAGCAGTCGTGCAGGGATTGAAAACATTCAGTACTTC
.	TRBJ2-3	.	TRBV10-3	CAISAGVPSTDTQYF	TGTGCCATCAGTGCGGGGGTCCCTAGCACAGATACGCAGTATTTT
many	TRBJ2-7	.	TRBV20-1	CSAKKPGLAYEQYF	TGCAGTGCGAAGAAACCGGGACTTGCCTACGAGCAGTACTTC
.	TRBJ2-6	TRBD1	TRBV7-3	CASSLLGTGSSGANVLTF	TGTGCCAGCAGCTTATTGGGGACAGGGAGCTCTGGGGCCAACGTCCTGACTTTC
few	TRBJ1-1	.	TRBV19	CASMGEARTEAFF	TGTGCCAGTATGGGGGAGGCGAGGACTGAAGCTTTCTTT
.	TRBJ1-5	.	TRBV27	CASSLGVSNQPQHF	TGTGCCAGCAGTTTAGGGGTGAGCAATCAGCCCCAGCATTTT
.	TRBJ2-1	TRBD2	TRBV12-3/TRBV12-4	CASSLAVSGKLQFF	TGTGCCAGCAGTTTAGCTGTTAGCGGGAAGTTACAGTTCTTC
few	TRBJ2-1	TRBD1	TRBV20-1	CSARSGQGINEQFF	TGCAGTGCTAGATCTGGACAGGGGATCAATGAGCAGTTCTTC
few	TRBJ2-2	.	TRBV12-3/TRBV12-4	CASSLYSAGETGELFF	TGTGCCAGCAGTTTGTACAGCGCCGGTGAGACCGGGGAGCTGTTTTTT
.	TRBJ2-5	.	TRBV27	CASSLLARETQYF	TGTGCCAGCAGTTTATTGGCACGGGAGACCCAGTACTTC